The 8 T cell receptor beta chains below come from one sample, sequenced in a study of cytomegalovirus exposure and HLA in healthy donors. Vbeta (60) and Jbeta (13) primers were used in the PCR. Measured with immunoSEQ multiplex PCR; TCRdb has only the in-frame clones, and not every one. The repertoire holds around 91,000 clones, approximately 64% seen once, with 2.5% to 3.5% in the top ten. Sequences were obtained from PBMCs. The receptor source for this set is a man aged 60-69 years in good health and CMV-seronegative.

The chain uses TRBV29-1 and TRBJ2-3, with TRBD2 as a possible D gene (5 bases). From germline, CDR1 is SQVTM and CDR2 ANQGSEA. The V end lost 6 bases, the J end lost 6 bases, and 10 bases lay between the germline ends. The CDR3 runs 11 residues. The chain's CDR3 is CSVETGDTQYF. DNA of the CDR3: TGCAGCGTGGAGACGGGGGATACGCAGTATTTT.

The CDR3: CASSQETGVKNIQYF. CDR3 coding DNA: TGTGCCAGCAGCCAAGAGACAGGGGTAAAAAACATTCAGTACTTC. This rearrangement joins TRBV5-5 to TRBJ2-4; 8 bases fit TRBD1. CDR1 is SGHKS, CDR2 YYEKEE, per germline (reference sequence). Trimming cost V 4 bases and J 4 bases; bases outside gene matches: 7. The CDR3 is 15 residues long.

The rearrangement joins TRBV14 to TRBJ1-6; tentative D call: TRBD1 (5 bases). V lost 0 bases to trimming and J lost 10 bases, with 13 bases between them. The CDR3 totals 15 residues. Germline CDR1 reads SGHDN; CDR2 reads FVKESK. CDR3 residues: CASSQDPRVDSPLHF. The DNA for the CDR3 is TGTGCCAGCAGCCAAGATCCCAGGGTAGACTCACCCCTCCACTTT.

This clone was seen just once. This chain connects TRBV5-6 to TRBJ2-7, with D maybe TRBD1 (6 bases). Germline CDR1 and CDR2: SGHDT and YYEEEE. Between the trimmed V and J ends, which lost 3 bases and 0 bases, there was a span of 16 bases. This CDR3 comprises 16 residues. The CDR3 DNA sequence: TGTGCCAGCAGCTCACCACGGGACAAGTACTCCTACGAGCAGTACTTC. It translates to CASSSPRDKYSYEQYF.

The V and J genes are TRBV4-2 and TRBJ2-3, with TRBD2 matching 14 bases. Germline assignment: CDR1 LGHNA and CDR2 YNFKEQ. V shed 0 bases, J shed 1 base, and the junction held 6 bases outside the gene matches. The CDR3 contains 19 residues. CDR3 nucleotide sequence: TGTGCCAGCAGCCAAGAGGGGACTAGCGGGGGCGGGGGCACAGATACGCAGTATTTT. It encodes CASSQEGTSGGGGTDTQYF.

The genes are TRBV25-1 and TRBJ2-7, with TRBD2 as a possible D gene (6 bases). CDR3 length: 12 amino acids. Germline CDR1 and CDR2: MGHDK and SYGVNS. Trimming pared 4 bases from V and 6 bases from J, leaving 10 bases between. CDR3: CASSGSGAEQYF. The CDR3 nucleotides are TGTGCCAGCAGTGGATCGGGAGCCGAGCAGTACTTC.

This clone was seen just once. This rearrangement joins TRBV7-6 to TRBJ2-2, with TRBD2 matching over 11 bases. The germline V gene has CDR1 SGHVS and CDR2 FNYEAQ. CDR3 size: 17 residues. Trimming took 2 bases from V and 5 from J; bases not matched to a gene: 7. This chain's CDR3 is CASSLLAGGPGTGELFF. Written as DNA, the CDR3 is TGTGCCAGCAGCTTATTAGCGGGAGGGCCGGGAACCGGGGAGCTGTTTTTT.

The V and J genes are TRBV20-1 and TRBJ2-7; a possible D gene is TRBD1 (5 bases). The germline CDR1 and CDR2 sequences are DFQATT and SNEGSKA (reference sequence). Trimming removed 6 bases from V and 3 bases from J, with 9 bases in between. The CDR3 has 11 residues. The CDR3 DNA reads TGCAGTGCCATTGACAGCTACGAGCAGTACTTC. As protein: CSAIDSYEQYF.